This TCR beta chain is drawn from a study of blood T cells in healthy people across ages. For the second PCR, which ran for about 6 to 11 cycles, a sample-barcoded 5' primer and a J-beta primer mix were used. A template-switch adaptor containing 12 random nucleotides labeled each cDNA molecule. One entry per CDR3 protein, called by TCRdb with MiXCR from the 5' RACE reads. The sample contains 2 million or so distinct CDR3 sequences, approximately 50% of which appear only once. This clonotype has at least ten counts. Russia was home to the donors, healthy Caucasian individuals aged about 6 to 90. The receptor was isolated from a woman between 40 and 55 years old in good health. Sequencing used blood.

The CDR3 DNA follows: TGTGCCAGCAGTTACGGAGGGCTTGAGACCCAGTACTTC. This translates into CASSYGGLETQYF. This sequence joins TRBV6-5 and TRBJ2-5; possible D gene TRBD2, 6 bases. Germline V gene data show CDR1 as MNHEY and CDR2 as SVGAGI. Trimming took 2 bases from V and 5 from J, leaving 9 bases between them. This CDR3 has 13 residues.